This T cell receptor (beta chain) emerged from a study of blood T cell repertoires in COVID-19 (dated by TCRdb to about 2020). Context from the whole study: The collaborator samples originated in the United States, Italy and Spain and spanned the acute and convalescent phases of COVID-19. The material from the prospective study consisted of cDNA or gDNA derived from T cells, B-cell-depleted T cells, or PBMCs. The repertoires were released in a freely available public database intended as a resource for research on the immune response to SARS-CoV-2. The samples were drawn from the first 160 participants of the ongoing ImmuneRACE study and from 950 to 1,500 subjects provided by 6 global collaborators. HLA class I and class II types, where available, came from metadata supplied by the sample provider rather than from assay-based typing. A de-identified subject ID, COVID-19 status, age in years and sex were almost always included in the sample metadata. Subjects who had been exposed to COVID-19, were actively infected with it, or had recovered from it provided the deeply sampled blood TCRbeta repertoires that made up the dataset. Overall results and qualifications from the work: The quantity of clinical and demographic metadata differed by source and by participant and was supplied without curation.

The immunoSEQ Assay, a bias-controlled multiplex PCR, was used to amplify TCRbeta CDR3 regions from genomic DNA. As for the authors' bioinformatics: The number of nucleated cells in each sample was estimated from the amplification of reference gene primers within the assay. To quantify the absolute abundance of each unique TCRbeta CDR3 rearrangement, sequence reads were collapsed and filtered. Productive Simpson clonality was computed per sample as the square root of Simpson's diversity index over productive rearrangements. TCRdb took this table from immuneACCESS and kept in-frame rearrangements with V and J called. Such tables lack part of the clones; where checked against another copy, unresolved V genes explain under half of the gap, and the rest is unexplained. D and trimming come from the DNA, and the V and J calls and clone size come from that table. The sample table holds about 330,000 clones, of which around 87% were seen once. In total, the top ten clones hold roughly 5.3% of the sample.

Enrolling through a virtual design, the prospective study's participants ranged in age from roughly 18 to 90 years and lived across roughly 23 United States geographic areas. In the prospective study, participants were assigned to cohorts based on the clinical history participants reported in a screening survey and a study questionnaire. For ImmuneRACE Cohort 3, a participant was defined as recovered based on two consecutive negative NP/OP PCR tests, clearance by a healthcare professional, or resolution of symptoms. In the prospective study, mobile phlebotomists collected whole blood, serum and a nasopharyngeal or oropharyngeal swab from each participant. Prospective study participants could optionally give additional blood draws and questionnaires over an approximately 2-month period. Before DNA extraction, blood samples from the prospective study were shipped at room temperature or frozen. In the case of this clone: Its antigen has not been determined. Base quality data are lacking; no much larger clone is found one base away.

The sequenced sample was PBMCs or T cells enriched from blood (not recorded which). The receptor's source is a woman under 40 who had recovered from COVID-19.

The nucleotides read TGTGCCAGCAGCCATTGGAGGGATATGAACACTGAAGCTTTCTTT. It specifies CASSHWRDMNTEAFF. Rearrangement joined TRBV5-4 to TRBJ1-1; too little of a D gene remains to name it. At the junction V is shortened by 4 bases and J by 0 bases, with 13 bases in between. There are 15 amino acids in the CDR3, from cysteine to phenylalanine inclusive. The DNA shown is the 45-base CDR3, in frame from base 1. CDR1 and CDR2, per the germline V gene (reference sequence), are SGHNT and YYREEE.